Reported below is one TCR beta chain. Its antigen is as yet unknown. The germline V gene has CDR1 SGHTA and CDR2 FQGNSA. The length of the CDR3 is 16 residues. Trimming took 5 bases from V and 2 from J; bases not matched to a gene: 4. This entry belongs to a study of cytomegalovirus exposure and HLA in healthy donors. The study's findings and limits: First-cohort TCR clusters were later found to tend to co-occur in the roughly 120 validation repertoires. Across donors, most TCRs were seen rarely, yet some public ones were widespread.

Sequenced by immunoSEQ multiplex PCR; TCRdb stores in-frame clones only, minus some. Altogether 200,000 to 300,000 clones are present, roughly 87% being singletons, with the ten largest covering approximately 3.1%. The chain combines TRBV7-2 with TRBJ2-7; 15 positions match TRBD2. Input material: PBMCs. The clonotype originates from a woman in her 30s in good health and CMV-seronegative. Written as DNA, the CDR3 is TGTGCCAGCAGCCTAGGACTAGCGGGAGGGGCCTACGAGCAGTACTTC. Translating it yields CASSLGLAGGAYEQYF.